This T cell receptor (beta chain) was identified in a study of CD8 T cells in ankylosing spondylitis (dated by TCRdb to the late 2010s). Concerning the study at large: The study set out to find disease-linked TCR variants by profiling T cell receptor beta repertoires in ankylosing spondylitis patients and healthy donors. The whole study cohort included 108 healthy donors and 20 to 30 ankylosing spondylitis patients. Peripheral blood was sampled, and synovial fluid was also collected from ankylosing spondylitis patients.

What the work shows at the level of the full study, not this receptor alone: Significant enrichment of the disease-linked clones was reported in matched synovial fluid samples from ankylosing spondylitis patients. A TCR beta motif made up of several highly homologous amino acid variants appeared to be characteristic of blood from ankylosing spondylitis patients. Some motif variants were previously reported in synovial fluid and blood of reactive arthritis patients, suggesting common disease-initiation mechanisms. A CD8+ phenotype was shown by the disease-linked clones, which were found at relatively low frequencies in peripheral blood.

As regards this clonotype: Its specific antigen is unknown. Qualities for individual bases were not recorded, and no much larger clone is one base off.

CDR3 length: 14 amino acids, cysteine to phenylalanine. Just the 42-base CDR3 DNA is kept, in frame starting at base 1. Trimming at the junction amounts to 0 bases on V and 7 bases on J, and the germline ends lie 13 bases apart. CDR1 and CDR2 are drawn from the germline V gene: SGDLS, YYNGEE. Synovial fluid samples were matched to blood samples from the same ankylosing spondylitis patients. The reads were generated on an Illumina HiSeq 2500. Quantitative 5'-RACE with molecular barcodes was used to prepare TCR beta libraries. In the paper's pipeline: A new computational method, built on a probabilistic model of VDJ rearrangement, was used to identify disease-linked TCR variants. In-frame beta chains were kept once TCRdb had trimmed the public reads at Q25 with fastp and called clones with MiXCR. Identical CDR3 protein sequences are pooled into one entry, listed with their most common genes and DNA. The V and J calls come from TCRdb's annotation, not from the publication. The sample has 150,000 to 200,000 distinct CDR3 sequences on record, around a third of them singletons. The ten largest account for over 5.5% of the sample.

Sequencing input: synovial fluid, either unsorted or a sorted T cell fraction (not recorded which). The sequence derives from a male donor with ankylosing spondylitis. The chain is assembled from TRBV9 and TRBJ2-5; the D region possibly corresponds to TRBD1 (5 bases align). The CDR3 reads as follows: CASSVEARVGTQYF. The nucleotide sequence reads TGTGCCAGCAGCGTAGAAGCCAGGGTGGGGACCCAGTACTTC.